This record covers a single TCR beta chain. Its target is unknown. This sample was taken from a study of blood T cells in healthy people across ages. General study points: Naive T cell percentage strongly correlated with TCR beta diversity.

CDR3 length: 13 residues. Germline values: CDR1 SNHLY, CDR2 FYNNEI. V lost 11 bases, J lost 3 bases, and 1 base stayed unmatched. It was with a sample-barcoded 5' primer and a J-beta primer mix that a second PCR of roughly 7 to 12 cycles was run. Each of the cDNA molecules was tagged by a template-switch adaptor with 12 random nucleotides. From the 5' RACE reads, TCRdb called clonotypes with MiXCR, one entry per CDR3 protein. The top ten clones hold 9.4% of a sample with hundreds of thousands of distinct CDR3 sequences, 20% to 25% of them seen once. Per individual sample, total RNA of at least 5 micrograms was extracted. This sample was shared with a second study, whose subject was T cells of mothers and their children. That work states: Samples were obtained from a few healthy Caucasian mothers and their six children.

This TCR was recovered from a boy aged 10-17 years in good health. V usage is TRBV2 and J usage is TRBJ2-5, with 15 positions matching TRBD2. Sequencing used blood. The CDR3 protein is CAGLAGGEETQYF. The CDR3 DNA follows: TGTGCCGGACTAGCGGGAGGGGAAGAGACCCAGTACTTC.